This entry lists 27 T cell receptor beta chains sequenced from one sample in a study of spatial heterogeneity in lung cancer (dated by TCRdb to the late 2010s). Their specific antigens are unknown. Broad study findings and their caveats: The tumor nonsynonymous mutation count correlated with the number of expanded intratumoral alpha and beta TCRs.

In the paper's terms, the time point label means: sample taken at primary tumor resection. The library was obtained by 5' RACE. The data were produced on a NextSeq 500. The public sequencing data were trimmed at Q25 with fastp and processed into clonotypes with MiXCR by TCRdb, which kept only in-frame beta chains. Identical CDR3 protein sequences are pooled into one entry, listed with their most common genes and DNA. Present in this sample are around 100,000 distinct CDR3 sequences, 4% to 4.5% of which were seen just once. The top ten clonotypes cover approximately 22% of the sample. The sample consisted of lung tumor tissue, taken at surgery. Receptor source: a male donor with early-stage non-small cell lung cancer.

This clonotype was detected ten times or more. The chain links TRBV29-1 to TRBJ2-1; 10 bases map to TRBD2. This CDR3 spans 13 amino acids. With V trimmed by 6 bases and J by 6 bases, 5 bases remained unmatched. Germline V CDR1 and CDR2: SQVTM, ANQGSEA. The CDR3 sequence: CSVGPSGGNEQFF. The CDR3 DNA reads TGCAGCGTGGGGCCTAGCGGGGGCAATGAGCAGTTCTTC.

This clonotype has a count of ten or more. V gene TRBV3-1 combines with J gene TRBJ1-2; D gene unclear. The germline V gene has CDR1 LGHDT and CDR2 YNNKEL (reference sequence). The CDR3 covers 13 residues. V lost 0 bases and J 7 bases, leaving 9 bases between the germline ends. CDR3 bases: TGTGCCAGCAGCCAAGAACCGTACCCTGGCTACACCTTC. Protein sequence: CASSQEPYPGYTF.

A remark on this clonotype: A much larger clonotype is one base distant, so this may be a read error. This chain links TRBV29-1 with TRBJ2-1, with D perhaps TRBD2 (6 bases). The CDR3 totals 15 residues. Trimming removed 3 bases from V and 9 bases from J, with 21 bases in between. Germline CDR1 and CDR2: SQVTM and ANQGSEA. The CDR3 loop is CSVDPRGRMSPEQFF. Here the CDR3 DNA reads TGCAGCGTTGACCCTAGAGGGAGGATGAGCCCTGAGCAGTTCTTC.

This clonotype has at least ten counts. The chain uses TRBV12-3 or TRBV12-4 and TRBJ2-3; D gene uncertain. This CDR3 region has 17 residues. Trimming took 2 bases from V and 1 from J, leaving 16 bases between them. CDR3 DNA sequence: TGTGCCAGCAGTTTAATGCAGGCCCACTCCCGCACAGATACGCAGTATTTT. Protein product: CASSLMQAHSRTDTQYF.

The chain links TRBV12-3 or TRBV12-4 to TRBJ2-1; D possibly corresponds to TRBD2 (5 bases). V gave up 5 bases and J gave up 8 bases, with 7 bases separating them. CDR3 length equals 11 residues. The CDR3 here is CASSPSHEQFF. The CDR3 region has the DNA TGTGCCAGCAGTCCTAGCCATGAGCAGTTCTTC.

This clonotype occurred many times. The chain couples TRBV2 to TRBJ2-5, with 7 bases that match TRBD1. The germline CDR1 and CDR2 sequences are SNHLY and FYNNEI. The CDR3 length is 13 residues. The J segment lost 1 base and the V segment lost 7 bases, leaving 3 bases of the junction unmatched. The CDR3 protein is CASIRDSQETQYF. The CDR3 DNA reads TGTGCCAGCATCCGGGACAGCCAAGAGACCCAGTACTTC.

This clonotype has a count of ten or more. The chain recombines TRBV28 with TRBJ2-2; 11 positions agree with TRBD1. V lost 7 bases to trimming and J lost 4 bases; unmatched junction nucleotides: 11. Germline CDR1 and CDR2: MDHEN and SYDVKM. The CDR3 length is 17 residues. CDR3 residues: CASTRDRGKVGTGELFF. The CDR3 coding sequence is TGTGCCAGCACTCGGGACAGGGGGAAGGTGGGCACCGGGGAGCTGTTTTTT.

There are many counts of this clonotype. This chain joins TRBV7-9 and TRBJ2-3, with 9 bases fitting TRBD2. In germline, CDR1 is SEHNR, CDR2 FQNEAQ (reference sequence). The V gene end was trimmed by 6 bases and the J gene end by 2 bases; junction bases not matched to a gene: 9. This CDR3 is built from 16 residues. The chain's CDR3 is CASRLGSGRITDTQYF. DNA of the CDR3: TGTGCCAGCAGATTGGGTAGCGGGAGAATCACAGATACGCAGTATTTT.

There are many counts of this clonotype. The V gene is TRBV2, the J gene TRBJ2-5; TRBD1 aligns across 8 bases. The germline V gene encodes CDR1 SNHLY and CDR2 FYNNEI. CDR3 size: 16 residues. V gave up 2 bases and J gave up 8 bases; unmatched junction bases: 13. The CDR3 spells CASSETRTGSFETQYF. In nucleotides, the CDR3 is TGTGCCAGCAGTGAAACGAGGACAGGGTCGTTTGAAACCCAGTACTTC. Based on the CDR3 plus reference TRBV2 and TRBJ2-5, the full variable domain is EPEVTQTPSHQVTQMGQEVILRCVPISNHLYFYWYRQILGQKVEFLVSFYNNEISEKSEIFDDQFSVERPDGSNFTLKIRSTKLEDSAMYFCASSETRTGSFETQYFGPGTRLLVL.

This clonotype appeared many times. V gene TRBV7-8 combines with J gene TRBJ2-5, with D perhaps TRBD1 or TRBD2 (6 bases each). CDR1 SGHVS and CDR2 FQNEAQ come from the germline V gene. The CDR3 loop spans 16 amino acids. Trimming pared 3 bases from V and 7 bases from J, leaving 21 bases between. CDR3 region: CASSLGGTETRRTQYF. CDR3 coding DNA: TGTGCCAGCAGCTTGGGGGGCACAGAGACTCGCCGGACCCAGTACTTC.

This chain uses TRBV20-1 with TRBJ2-7, with 7 nucleotides matching TRBD1. Germline assignment: CDR1 DFQATT and CDR2 SNEGSKA (reference sequence). The CDR3 consists of 14 residues. V gave up 1 base and J gave up 0 bases; unmatched junction bases: 3. The CDR3 DNA is TGCAGTGCTAGAGTGCAGGGGGACTCCTACGAGCAGTACTTC. It encodes CSARVQGDSYEQYF.

There are a few counts of this clonotype. This sequence joins TRBV6-6 and TRBJ1-5; D is perhaps TRBD1 (5 bases). CDR3 length: 13 amino acids. The germline V gene encodes CDR1 MNHNY and CDR2 SVGAGI (reference sequence). V was shortened by 5 bases and J by 7 bases, with 12 bases between the two germline ends. The CDR3 nucleotides read TGTGCCAGCAGTCCCCCGGGACGGCAGCCCCAGCATTTT. It yields the protein CASSPPGRQPQHF.

The chain's CDR3 is CASSLKGFTEAFF. CDR3 bases: TGCGCCAGCAGCTTAAAAGGGTTCACTGAAGCTTTCTTT. The genes are TRBV5-1 and TRBJ1-1; D gene ambiguous. From germline, CDR1 is SGHRS and CDR2 YFSETQ. V lost 2 bases and J 4 bases, leaving 9 bases between the germline ends. The CDR3 extends over 13 amino acids.

This clonotype appeared many times. The chain is built from TRBV5-1 and TRBJ2-3; 9 bases are a match to TRBD1. CDR1 is SGHRS, CDR2 YFSETQ, per germline. The V segment lost 3 bases and the J segment 1 base; nucleotides outside the gene matches: 3. This CDR3 spans 15 amino acids. CDR3 in DNA: TGCGCCAGCAGCTATCGACAGGGGGGCACAGATACGCAGTATTTT. Translating it yields CASSYRQGGTDTQYF.

This clonotype was seen at least ten times. The genes are TRBV6-4 and TRBJ2-3, with TRBD1 as a possible D gene (5 bases). Germline values: CDR1 MRHNA, CDR2 SNTAGT. The V end was cut by 9 bases, the J end by 9 bases, with 10 bases between. This CDR3 contains 10 residues. The CDR3 spells CARSQVTQYF. CDR3 sequence (DNA): TGTGCCAGGTCACAGGTGACGCAGTATTTT.

This clonotype was recorded many times. The chain joins TRBV29-1 to TRBJ2-1, with a weak D call TRBD2 (6 bases). Trimming took 4 bases from V and 9 from J, leaving 16 bases between them. The CDR3 runs 13 residues. The V gene's germline CDR1 is SQVTM and CDR2 ANQGSEA. DNA of the CDR3: TGCAGCGTTGTTTTTCGGGAGTTTTCTGAGCAGTTCTTC. Protein sequence: CSVVFREFSEQFF.

This clonotype was observed at least ten times. The chain is built from TRBV28 and TRBJ2-7; D might be TRBD1 (5 bases). Trimming took off 7 bases at V and 5 bases at J, with 6 bases between the two ends. CDR1 and CDR2 (germline): MDHEN, SYDVKM. CDR3 length equals 10 residues. This chain's CDR3 is CASKQDEQYF. The DNA for the CDR3 is TGTGCCAGCAAACAGGACGAGCAGTACTTC.

V gene TRBV6-1 combines with J gene TRBJ1-5, with 7 nucleotides matching TRBD1. V lost 2 bases, J lost 4 bases, and 5 bases stayed unmatched. Per germline, CDR1 MNHNS and CDR2 SASEGT. The CDR3 is made up of 15 amino acids. CDR3 in DNA: TGTGCCAGCAGTGAACGGGGACAGTCAAATCAGCCCCAGCATTTT. Encoded protein: CASSERGQSNQPQHF.

This clonotype was counted many times. The rearrangement uses TRBV10-3 and TRBJ1-1, with D hard to call. CDR1 and CDR2 from the germline V gene are ENHRY and SYGVKD. The V end was cut by 4 bases, the J end by 3 bases, with 9 bases between. The CDR3 has 13 amino acids. DNA of the CDR3: TGTGCCATCAGTGGAGGTCGGGACACTGAAGCTTTCTTT. Its protein product is CAISGGRDTEAFF.

This clonotype was detected many times. V and J are TRBV20-1 and TRBJ1-1, with a tentative D call TRBD1 (5 bases). The CDR3 runs to 12 residues. Trimming cost V 3 bases and J 7 bases, with 12 bases left between them. Germline values: CDR1 DFQATT, CDR2 SNEGSKA (reference sequence). The CDR3 DNA reads as TGCAGTGCTAGCAGGGAGTATGATGAAGCTTTCTTT. Its protein product is CSASREYDEAFF.

The chain has TRBV28 and TRBJ1-5; D call uncertain. Germline loops: CDR1 MDHEN, CDR2 SYDVKM. The CDR3 runs to 13 residues. Between the trimmed V and J ends, which lost 7 bases and 5 bases, there was a span of 12 bases. CDR3 sequence reads: CASTERPHQPQHF. The CDR3 coding sequence is TGTGCCAGCACCGAACGACCCCATCAGCCCCAGCATTTT. The full variable domain, in which reference TRBV28 and TRBJ1-5 provide the parts outside the CDR3, is DVKVTQSSRYLVKRTGEKVFLECVQDMDHENMFWYRQDPGLGLRLIYFSYDVKMKEKGDIPEGYSVSREKKERFSLILESASTNQTSMYLCASTERPHQPQHFGDGTRLSIL.

This clonotype has ten or more counts. The rearrangement links TRBV29-1 to TRBJ1-4; no clear D. The CDR3 length is 12 residues. V dropped 4 bases and J dropped 4 bases, with 7 bases sitting between them. CDR1 is SQVTM, CDR2 ANQGSEA, per germline. CDR3 coding DNA: TGCAGCGTTGTTTCCGTTAATGAAAAACTGTTTTTT. Translating gives CSVVSVNEKLFF.

The sample holds many counts of this clonotype. J is TRBJ2-5 and V is TRBV10-3, with 7 bases fitting TRBD2. Germline CDR1 and CDR2: ENHRY and SYGVKD. Trimming took 3 bases from V and 5 from J; bases not matched to a gene: 12. The CDR3 has 16 residues. CDR3: CAISESLARGAETQYF. The CDR3 region has the DNA TGTGCCATCAGTGAATCACTAGCGAGAGGGGCGGAGACCCAGTACTTC.

This clonotype showed up just a few times. The J gene is TRBJ2-5, the V gene TRBV7-2; weak D call: TRBD1 (5 bases). The CDR3 has 16 amino acids. Deletions cut 5 bases from V and 4 bases from J, with 20 bases between. Germline V CDR1 and CDR2: SGHTA, FQGNSA. For the CDR3, the DNA is TGTGCCAGCAGCCCACAATTGGGGTGGGGCGGAGAGACCCAGTACTTC. This translates into CASSPQLGWGGETQYF.

This clonotype was detected many times. In nucleotides, the CDR3 is TGTGCCAGCAGTGCGGCGGGACAGGGGAAGTACACCTTC. As protein: CASSAAGQGKYTF. This chain links TRBV2 with TRBJ1-2, with 10 bases lining up with TRBD1. The CDR3 loop spans 13 amino acids. Germline assignment: CDR1 SNHLY and CDR2 FYNNEI. J was trimmed by 11 bases and V by 4 bases; bases with no gene match: 7.

This clonotype was counted at least ten times. The rearrangement joins TRBV5-1 to TRBJ2-2; tentative D call: TRBD2 (6 bases). V was shortened by 0 bases and J by 5 bases, with 11 bases between the two germline ends. From germline, CDR1 is SGHRS and CDR2 YFSETQ. The CDR3 covers 15 residues. CDR3 sequence (DNA): TGCGCCAGCAGCTTGGGAAGCGGGCATACCGGGGAGCTGTTTTTT. Translated: CASSLGSGHTGELFF.

The V gene is TRBV12-3 or TRBV12-4, the J gene TRBJ2-4; 7 bases are shared with TRBD1. The CDR3 has 14 amino acids. After removal of 5 bases from V and 5 bases from J, the junction contained 6 bases not matched to a gene. The CDR3 DNA follows: TGTGCCAGCAGTCCATGGACAGGCGAAAACATTCAGTACTTC. Translated, it gives CASSPWTGENIQYF.